This TCR beta chain came from a study of early T cells in non-severe SARS-CoV-2 infection. A few counts support this clonotype. Individual cDNA molecules were tagged with unique molecular identifiers, the study reported. TCRdb reanalysed the 5' RACE reads using MiXCR and keeps one entry per CDR3 protein. The sample records 40,000 to 50,000 distinct CDR3 sequences, almost 5.5% being singletons. CDR3 length: 14 amino acids. The germline gives CDR1 KGHSH, CDR2 LQKENI. V was clipped by 5 bases and J by 4 bases, with 14 bases between them. The source is an adult who was a healthcare worker with PCR-confirmed SARS-CoV-2 infection or an uninfected control (not recorded which). The V call is TRBV18, the J call TRBJ1-1; D gene unclear. The specimen comprised whole blood, sampled at baseline. The CDR3 reads CASSSDGRATEAFF. Here the CDR3 DNA reads TGTGCCAGCTCATCTGATGGGAGGGCCACTGAAGCTTTCTTT.